This T cell receptor beta chain derives from a study of CD8 T cells in Susac syndrome. Random hexamers were used to reverse transcribe an amount of roughly 0.45 to 1 ug RNA. Each CDR3 protein is one row after TCRdb ran MiXCR on the immunoSEQ multiplex PCR reads. The sample lists some 100,000 distinct CDR3 sequences; 93% were seen once. The ends were cut back, 1 base at V and 0 bases at J, with 16 bases in the middle. Germline V gene data show CDR1 as SQVTM and CDR2 as ANQGSEA. The CDR3 is 17 amino acids. This sequence originates from a human donor with multiple sclerosis. Sequencing was carried out using CD4+ T cells from PBMCs. The V gene is TRBV29-1, the J gene TRBJ2-1, with D perhaps assigned TRBD1 or TRBD2 (5 bases each). This chain's CDR3 is CSVEGGGGRLSYNEQFF. In DNA, the CDR3 is TGCAGCGTTGAAGGGGGTGGGGGACGGCTCTCCTACAATGAGCAGTTCTTC.